This entry describes one TCR beta chain. The CDR3 has 13 amino acids. Trimming took 7 bases from V and 3 from J, leaving 12 bases between them. Germline values: CDR1 SNHLY, CDR2 FYNNEI. This table comes from immunoSEQ multiplex PCR, and its TCRdb copy is limited to in-frame clones, with some not included. The sample contains about 1 million clones, 65% to 80% of which appear only once. The sample belongs to a study of shared clonotypes between healthy human individuals. The gene calls are TRBV2 and TRBJ1-2; unclear D gene. The sequence was obtained from a man between 18 and 29 years old in good health. Sequenced material: memory CD4+ T cells sorted from blood. Subset indicated: CD45RA-negative fraction. CDR3 coding DNA: TGTGCCAGCAAGCCCACCCGGGACTATGGCTACACCTTC. It codes for CASKPTRDYGYTF.